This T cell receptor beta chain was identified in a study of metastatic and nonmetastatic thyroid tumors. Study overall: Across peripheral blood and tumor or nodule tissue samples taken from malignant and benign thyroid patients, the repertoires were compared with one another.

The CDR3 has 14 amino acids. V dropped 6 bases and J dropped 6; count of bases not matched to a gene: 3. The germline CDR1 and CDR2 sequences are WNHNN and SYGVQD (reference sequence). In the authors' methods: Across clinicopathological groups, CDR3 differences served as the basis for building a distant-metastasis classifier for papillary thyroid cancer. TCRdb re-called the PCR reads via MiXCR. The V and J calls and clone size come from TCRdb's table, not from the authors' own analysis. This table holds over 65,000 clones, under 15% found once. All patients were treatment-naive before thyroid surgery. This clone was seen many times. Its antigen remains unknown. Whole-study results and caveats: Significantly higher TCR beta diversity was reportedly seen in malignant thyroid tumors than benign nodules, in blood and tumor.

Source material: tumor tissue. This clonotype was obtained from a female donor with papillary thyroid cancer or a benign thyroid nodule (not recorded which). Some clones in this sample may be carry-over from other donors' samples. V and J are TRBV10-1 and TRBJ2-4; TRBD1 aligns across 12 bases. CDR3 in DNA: TGCGCCAGCAGCGGGACAGGGGGCAGAAACATTCAGTACTTC. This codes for CASSGTGGRNIQYF.